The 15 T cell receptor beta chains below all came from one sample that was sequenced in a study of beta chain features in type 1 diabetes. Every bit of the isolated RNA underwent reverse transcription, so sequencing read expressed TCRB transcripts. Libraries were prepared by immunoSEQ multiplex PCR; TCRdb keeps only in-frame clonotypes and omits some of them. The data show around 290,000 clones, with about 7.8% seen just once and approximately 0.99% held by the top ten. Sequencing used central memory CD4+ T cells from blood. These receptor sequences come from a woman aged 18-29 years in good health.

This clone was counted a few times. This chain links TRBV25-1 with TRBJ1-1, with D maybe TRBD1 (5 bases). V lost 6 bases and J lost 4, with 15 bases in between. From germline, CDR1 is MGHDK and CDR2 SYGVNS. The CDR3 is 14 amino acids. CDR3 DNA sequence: TGTGCCAGCAGAGACCAGGGAGGGAGCACTGAAGCTTTCTTT. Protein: CASRDQGGSTEAFF.

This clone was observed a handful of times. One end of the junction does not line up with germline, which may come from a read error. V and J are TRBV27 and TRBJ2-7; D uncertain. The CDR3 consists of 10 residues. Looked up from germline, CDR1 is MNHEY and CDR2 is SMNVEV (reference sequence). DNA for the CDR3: TGCCTGGAGACGCCGTACGAGCAGTACTTC. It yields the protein CLETPYEQYF.

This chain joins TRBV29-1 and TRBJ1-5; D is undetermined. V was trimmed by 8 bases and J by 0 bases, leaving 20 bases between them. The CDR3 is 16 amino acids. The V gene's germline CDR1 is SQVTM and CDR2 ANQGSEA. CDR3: CSLCLREAHSNQPQHF. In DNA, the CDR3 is TGCAGCCTGTGTCTAAGGGAGGCCCATAGCAATCAGCCCCAGCATTTT.

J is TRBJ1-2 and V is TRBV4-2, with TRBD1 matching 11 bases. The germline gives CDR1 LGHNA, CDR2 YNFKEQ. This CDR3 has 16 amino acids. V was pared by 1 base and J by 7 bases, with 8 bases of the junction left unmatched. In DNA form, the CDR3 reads TGTGCCAGCAGCCAAGTCGGGACAGGGGGAGAAGGTGGCTACACCTTC. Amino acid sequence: CASSQVGTGGEGGYTF.

The CDR3 sequence is CASSGRTATKLRTYEQYF. CDR3 in DNA: TGTGCCAGCAGCGGCCGGACAGCCACTAAACTGCGAACCTACGAGCAGTACTTC. This chain connects TRBV7-9 to TRBJ2-7, with D possibly being TRBD1 (6 bases). Between the trimmed V and J ends, which lost 5 bases and 2 bases, there was a span of 25 bases. The CDR3 consists of 18 residues. Germline CDR1 and CDR2: SEHNR and FQNEAQ (reference sequence).

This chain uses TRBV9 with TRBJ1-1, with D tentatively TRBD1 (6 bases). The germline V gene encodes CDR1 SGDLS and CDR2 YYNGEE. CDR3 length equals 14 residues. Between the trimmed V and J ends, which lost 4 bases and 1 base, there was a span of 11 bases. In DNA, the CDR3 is TGTGCCAGCAGCAGGACAGACAAGAACACTGAAGCTTTCTTT. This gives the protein CASSRTDKNTEAFF.

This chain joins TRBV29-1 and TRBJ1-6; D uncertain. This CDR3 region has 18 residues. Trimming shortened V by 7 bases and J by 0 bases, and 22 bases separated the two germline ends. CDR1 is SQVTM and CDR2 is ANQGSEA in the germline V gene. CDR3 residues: CSGPCPTCANSYNSPLHF. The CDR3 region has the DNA TGCAGCGGTCCGTGCCCGACATGCGCCAACTCCTATAATTCACCCCTCCACTTT.

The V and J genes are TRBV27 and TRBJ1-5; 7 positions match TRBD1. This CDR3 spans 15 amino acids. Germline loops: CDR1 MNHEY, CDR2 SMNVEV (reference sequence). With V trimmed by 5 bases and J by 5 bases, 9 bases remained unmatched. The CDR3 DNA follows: TGTGCCAGCAGTAAGACAGGGTGGGGGGATCAGCCCCAGCATTTT. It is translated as CASSKTGWGDQPQHF.

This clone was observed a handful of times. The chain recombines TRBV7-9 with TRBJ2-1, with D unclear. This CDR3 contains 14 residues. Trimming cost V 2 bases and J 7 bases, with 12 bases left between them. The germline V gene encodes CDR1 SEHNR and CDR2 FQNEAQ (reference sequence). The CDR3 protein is CASSLTRLGNEQFF. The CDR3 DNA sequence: TGTGCCAGCAGCTTAACCCGTTTAGGGAATGAGCAGTTCTTC.

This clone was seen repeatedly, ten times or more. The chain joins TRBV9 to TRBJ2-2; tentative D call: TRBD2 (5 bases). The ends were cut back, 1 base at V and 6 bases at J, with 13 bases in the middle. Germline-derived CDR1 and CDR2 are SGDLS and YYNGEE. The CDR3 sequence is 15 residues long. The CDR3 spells CASSVIDYGSGELFF. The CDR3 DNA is TGTGCCAGCAGCGTAATCGACTACGGGTCCGGGGAGCTGTTTTTT.

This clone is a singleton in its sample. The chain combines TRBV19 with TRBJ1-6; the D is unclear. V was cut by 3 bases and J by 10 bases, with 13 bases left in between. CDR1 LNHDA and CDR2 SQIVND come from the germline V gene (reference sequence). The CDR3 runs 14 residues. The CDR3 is CASSIRGGKSPLHF. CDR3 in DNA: TGTGCCAGTAGTATTCGGGGTGGGAAATCACCCCTCCACTTT.

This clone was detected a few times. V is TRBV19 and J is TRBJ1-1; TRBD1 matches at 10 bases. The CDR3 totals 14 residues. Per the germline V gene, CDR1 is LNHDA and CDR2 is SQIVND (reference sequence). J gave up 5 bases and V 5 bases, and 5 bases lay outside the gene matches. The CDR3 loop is CASSPRQGATEAFF. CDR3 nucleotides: TGTGCCAGTAGTCCACGACAGGGGGCAACTGAAGCTTTCTTT.

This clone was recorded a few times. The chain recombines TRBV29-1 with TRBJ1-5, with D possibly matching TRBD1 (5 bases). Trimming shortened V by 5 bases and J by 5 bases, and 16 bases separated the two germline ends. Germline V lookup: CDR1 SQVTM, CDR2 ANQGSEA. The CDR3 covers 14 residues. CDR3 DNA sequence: TGCAGCGTTAGTTTGGGGGGAAGGGATCAGCCCCAGCATTTT. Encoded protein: CSVSLGGRDQPQHF.

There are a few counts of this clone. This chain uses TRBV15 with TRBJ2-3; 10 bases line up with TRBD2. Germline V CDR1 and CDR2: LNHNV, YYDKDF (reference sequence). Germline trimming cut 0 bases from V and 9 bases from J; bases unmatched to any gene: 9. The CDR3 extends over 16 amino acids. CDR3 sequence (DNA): TGTGCCACCAGCAGAGAGTGGCTAGCGGGAGTTGTAACGCAGTATTTT. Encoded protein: CATSREWLAGVVTQYF.

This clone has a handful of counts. CDR3 in amino acids: CAWRQGLHTIYF. For the CDR3, the DNA is TGTGCCTGGAGGCAAGGACTTCACACCATATATTTT. The chain carries TRBV30 and TRBJ1-3; D is undetermined. The CDR3 extends over 12 amino acids. Germline CDR1 and CDR2: GTSNPN and SVGIG (reference sequence). Trimming stripped 3 bases from V and 8 bases from J, with 11 bases between.